These 32 T cell receptor beta chains came from one sample sequenced in a study of technical replicates of blood from several donors. Measured with immunoSEQ multiplex PCR; TCRdb has only the in-frame clones, and not every one. The sample yields around 67,000 clones, about 95% seen once. Input material: T cells isolated from PBMCs. These receptor sequences come from a human donor in good health.

This chain uses TRBV7-9 with TRBJ2-2; perhaps TRBD2 as D (6 bases). V dropped 2 bases and J dropped 5 bases, with 15 bases sitting between them. Germline CDR1 and CDR2: SEHNR and FQNEAQ (reference sequence). The CDR3 contains 16 residues. Written as DNA, the CDR3 is TGTGCCAGCAGCTTATTAGTAGGAGGGCGTACCGGGGAGCTGTTTTTT. This sequence encodes CASSLLVGGRTGELFF.

This chain joins TRBV7-3 and TRBJ2-1; D is undetermined. The germline gives CDR1 SGHTA, CDR2 FQGTGA. V gave up 5 bases and J gave up 0 bases, with 11 bases separating them. The CDR3 runs to 15 residues. CDR3 in amino acids: CASSAGSVSYNEQFF. The CDR3, as DNA: TGTGCCAGCAGCGCCGGCAGCGTCTCCTACAATGAGCAGTTCTTC.

This clone came up once. The rearrangement joins TRBV4-1 to TRBJ1-5; D gene unclear. Looked up from germline, CDR1 is MGHRA and CDR2 is YSYEKL. The CDR3 loop spans 13 amino acids. V was trimmed by 6 bases and J by 1 base, leaving 7 bases between them. CDR3 protein: CASSHRSNQPQHF. CDR3 in DNA: TGCGCCAGCAGTCACCGGAGCAATCAGCCCCAGCATTTT.

The chain joins TRBV5-4 to TRBJ2-7, with D possibly matching TRBD1 (6 bases). This CDR3 is 14 amino acids long. V lost 0 bases and J 3 bases, leaving 10 bases between the germline ends. Per the germline V gene, CDR1 is SGHNT and CDR2 is YYREEE (reference sequence). The CDR3 nucleotides read TGTGCCAGCAGCTTGGGACAGGTGGACTACGAGCAGTACTTC. This encodes CASSLGQVDYEQYF.

This chain uses TRBV29-1 with TRBJ1-5; D may be TRBD1 (5 bases). In germline, CDR1 is SQVTM, CDR2 ANQGSEA. This CDR3 is 13 amino acids long. Trimming cost V 7 bases and J 6 bases, with 16 bases left between them. CDR3 residues: CSAGQGSGQPQHF. In DNA, the CDR3 is TGCAGCGCCGGGCAGGGATCGGGTCAGCCCCAGCATTTT.

This chain joins TRBV7-9 and TRBJ1-5; D gene uncertain. Germline V gene lookup returns CDR1 SEHNR and CDR2 FQNEAQ (reference sequence). CDR3 length: 12 residues. The germline V and J ends were trimmed by 5 bases and 3 bases, with 5 bases remaining between them. CDR3 loop: CASSTVNQPQHF. The CDR3 DNA is TGTGCCAGCAGCACGGTCAATCAGCCCCAGCATTTT.

This chain links TRBV18 with TRBJ2-5; perhaps TRBD2 as D (5 bases). The ends were cut back, 8 bases at V and 2 bases at J, with 21 bases in the middle. This CDR3 has 16 residues. Germline V lookup: CDR1 KGHSH, CDR2 LQKENI. CDR3: CASTRFGGGFQETQYF. CDR3 bases: TGTGCCAGCACCCGTTTTGGTGGAGGTTTTCAAGAGACCCAGTACTTC.

The V gene is TRBV29-1, the J gene TRBJ1-1, with 7 nucleotides matching TRBD1. Trimming at V came to 7 bases and at J to 4 bases, leaving 12 bases not matched to a gene. Germline V gives CDR1 SQVTM, CDR2 ANQGSEA. The CDR3 is 14 residues long. The CDR3 coding sequence is TGCAGCGCTCCAAGACAGGGAAGAAGCACTGAAGCTTTCTTT. Its translation: CSAPRQGRSTEAFF.

The CDR3 loop is CASSLKSTGLGYEQYF. Here the CDR3 DNA reads TGTGCCAGCAGCTTGAAATCAACAGGGTTAGGCTACGAGCAGTACTTC. This chain joins TRBV11-3 and TRBJ2-7; D is possibly TRBD1 (6 bases). The CDR3 length is 16 residues. Germline-derived CDR1 and CDR2 are SGHNT and YENEEA. V shed 3 bases and J shed 3 bases, with 18 bases lying between them.

This CDR3 reads CASSPGVQAKNIQYF. The CDR3 region has the DNA TGTGCCAGCTCACCAGGAGTCCAGGCCAAAAACATTCAGTACTTC. The chain is built from TRBV18 and TRBJ2-4, with D hard to call. The CDR3 is 15 amino acids. Per the germline V gene, CDR1 is KGHSH and CDR2 is LQKENI. Trimming took 2 bases from V and 1 from J, leaving 9 bases between them.

V usage is TRBV14 and J usage is TRBJ2-7, with a possible D match to TRBD1 (6 bases). V was shortened by 4 bases and J by 7 bases, with 14 bases between the two germline ends. The germline V gene has CDR1 SGHDN and CDR2 FVKESK. This CDR3 has 13 residues. In DNA, the CDR3 is TGTGCCAGCAGCCTTGGACAGCTGTGGGAGCAGTACTTC. Protein sequence: CASSLGQLWEQYF.

This CDR3 reads CSVVEQGPLYEQYF. CDR3 nucleotides: TGCAGCGTCGTAGAGCAGGGCCCGCTCTACGAGCAGTACTTC. This chain joins TRBV29-1 and TRBJ2-7, with D possibly matching TRBD1 (5 bases). Trimming cost V 6 bases and J 3 bases, with 18 bases left between them. The CDR3 covers 14 residues. Germline CDR1 is SQVTM and CDR2 is ANQGSEA.

The chain uses TRBV6-1 and TRBJ2-7, with 9 nucleotides matching TRBD2. Looked up from germline, CDR1 is MNHNS and CDR2 is SASEGT. This CDR3 spans 15 amino acids. With V trimmed by 5 bases and J by 3 bases, 8 bases remained unmatched. In nucleotides, the CDR3 is TGTGCCAGCAGTTTCCGGACTAGCGACTACTACGAGCAGTACTTC. This codes for CASSFRTSDYYEQYF.

This rearrangement joins TRBV27 to TRBJ2-7; tentative D call: TRBD1 (7 bases). Trimming stripped 6 bases from V and 0 bases from J, with 15 bases between. The germline V gene has CDR1 MNHEY and CDR2 SMNVEV (reference sequence). CDR3 length: 15 residues. CDR3 amino acids: CASSFSGGSSYEQYF. CDR3 bases: TGTGCCAGCAGCTTCTCAGGGGGGAGCTCCTACGAGCAGTACTTC.

This clone showed up just once. The gene calls are TRBV6-5 and TRBJ1-2; D remains ambiguous. Germline CDR1 reads MNHEY; CDR2 reads SVGAGI. CDR3 length: 14 amino acids. The V end was cut by 2 bases, the J end by 0 bases, with 7 bases between. The CDR3 region has the DNA TGTGCCAGCAGTTACGGCACTACTAACTATGGCTACACCTTC. This encodes CASSYGTTNYGYTF.

J is TRBJ2-1 and V is TRBV15, with TRBD2 matching over 10 bases. In germline, CDR1 is LNHNV, CDR2 YYDKDF (reference sequence). The CDR3 spans 16 residues. J gave up 8 bases and V 1 base, and 8 bases lay outside the gene matches. CDR3 loop: CATSRGSTSGVDEQFF. The CDR3 DNA follows: TGTGCCACCAGCAGAGGGTCTACTAGCGGGGTCGATGAGCAGTTCTTC. Full variable domain (rest looked up from reference TRBV15 and TRBJ2-1): DAMVIQNPRYQVTQFGKPVTLSCSQTLNHNVMYWYQQKSSQAPKLLFHYYDKDFNNEADTPDNFQSRRPNTSFCFLDIRSPGLGDTAMYLCATSRGSTSGVDEQFFGPGTRLTVL.

This chain connects TRBV6-1 to TRBJ2-5, with 7 bases matching TRBD1. V lost 6 bases and J lost 3; bases outside the gene matches: 7. The V gene's germline CDR1 is MNHNS and CDR2 SASEGT. CDR3 length: 14 amino acids. The CDR3 DNA is TGTGCCAGCAGAACCGGGACAGCTAAAGAGACCCAGTACTTC. Translating it yields CASRTGTAKETQYF.

CDR3 in DNA: TGTGCCAGCAGCTCCCGACTAGCGGCACGCCCGGGGAATGAGCAGTTCTTC. It is translated as CASSSRLAARPGNEQFF. The chain joins TRBV7-2 to TRBJ2-1, with 9 nucleotides matching TRBD2. The trim removed 4 bases at V and 7 bases at J, leaving 14 bases unmatched. This CDR3 has 17 residues. Germline CDR1 and CDR2: SGHTA and FQGNSA.

The chain joins TRBV4-1 to TRBJ2-1; 8 bases match TRBD2. Trimming took 4 bases from V and 8 from J; bases not matched to a gene: 13. Germline-derived CDR1 and CDR2 are MGHRA and YSYEKL. CDR3 length: 16 amino acids. The DNA of the CDR3 is TGCGCCAGCAGCCGTATCGGGGGGGCCTCATTCGATGAGCAGTTCTTC. Amino acid sequence: CASSRIGGASFDEQFF.

J is TRBJ1-1 and V is TRBV5-6, with 12 bases fitting TRBD1. The junction had 8 bases not matched to a gene; V was cut back by 5 bases and J by 9 bases. There are 14 residues in the CDR3. The germline CDR1 and CDR2 sequences are SGHDT and YYEEEE. The CDR3 protein is CASRRDRGPLQAFF. The CDR3 coding sequence is TGTGCCAGCAGGAGGGACAGGGGGCCATTGCAAGCTTTCTTT.

The chain joins TRBV10-2 to TRBJ1-2; 8 nucleotides agree with TRBD1. Germline lookup yields CDR1 WSHSY and CDR2 SAAADI. J gave up 4 bases and V 3 bases, and 4 bases lay outside the gene matches. The CDR3 totals 14 residues. The chain's CDR3 is CASSEEDRVYGYTF. As DNA, the CDR3 is TGCGCCAGCAGTGAAGAGGACAGGGTCTATGGCTACACCTTC.

The rearrangement joins TRBV27 to TRBJ1-2; 7 bases match TRBD1. CDR3 size: 14 residues. V dropped 8 bases and J dropped 7; count of bases not matched to a gene: 13. CDR1 and CDR2 from the germline V gene are MNHEY and SMNVEV (reference sequence). This CDR3 reads CASRDRLSGGGYTF. The DNA of the CDR3 is TGTGCCAGCCGGGACAGATTATCGGGCGGTGGCTACACCTTC.

This chain links TRBV7-9 with TRBJ2-3; TRBD2 aligns across 7 bases. The CDR3 sequence is 17 residues long. J gave up 3 bases and V 6 bases, and 15 bases lay outside the gene matches. Germline CDR1 SEHNR, CDR2 FQNEAQ (reference sequence). In DNA form, the CDR3 reads TGTGCCAGCAGGATTCGCGGGGGAGGAGAAAGGACAGATACGCAGTATTTT. Translation gives CASRIRGGGERTDTQYF.

The chain carries TRBV7-8 and TRBJ1-6; maybe TRBD1 (6 bases). Trimming took off 9 bases at V and 5 bases at J, with 14 bases between the two ends. In germline, CDR1 is SGHVS, CDR2 FQNEAQ. The CDR3 is made up of 14 amino acids. CDR3 residues: CASKYQGNNSPLHF. The CDR3 DNA reads TGTGCCAGTAAATACCAGGGGAATAATTCACCCCTCCACTTT.

This rearrangement joins TRBV20-1 to TRBJ1-1; a weak D match, TRBD1 (5 bases). The CDR3 is made up of 11 amino acids. The germline gives CDR1 DFQATT, CDR2 SNEGSKA (reference sequence). V was clipped by 6 bases and J by 11 bases, with 16 bases between them. The CDR3 is CSASGGSGAFF. In DNA form, the CDR3 reads TGCAGTGCAAGTGGGGGGTCGGGTGCTTTCTTT.

To note about this clone: One end of the junction fails to match germline, which may point to a read error. The CDR3 sequence is CTSSSGLLGTSEANTGELFF. Here the CDR3 DNA reads TGCACCAGCAGCTCGGGCCTTCTAGGGACTAGCGAAGCGAACACCGGGGAGCTGTTTTTT. This chain connects TRBV5-1 to TRBJ2-2, with TRBD2 identical over 10 bases. In germline, CDR1 is SGHRS, CDR2 YFSETQ. The CDR3 sequence is 20 residues long.

This clone was counted once. V is TRBV7-9 and J is TRBJ2-5; possible D gene TRBD2, 7 bases. Germline lookup yields CDR1 SEHNR and CDR2 FQNEAQ (reference sequence). CDR3 length: 13 amino acids. Trimming removed 8 bases at V and 4 bases at J, with 14 bases between. CDR3 DNA: TGTGCCAGCGGAGGGGCGGGGGCAGAGACCCAGTACTTC. Protein sequence: CASGGAGAETQYF.

The chain links TRBV9 to TRBJ1-2; D gene ambiguous. The CDR3 is 16 amino acids. V lost 0 bases, J lost 4 bases, and 16 bases lay in between. Germline loops: CDR1 SGDLS, CDR2 YYNGEE. As DNA, the CDR3 is TGTGCCAGCAGCGTAGTGGAGGTGGAGGGCAGCTATGGCTACACCTTC. This gives the protein CASSVVEVEGSYGYTF. Drawing the rest from reference TRBV9 and TRBJ1-2, the complete variable domain is DSGVTQTPKHLITATGQRVTLRCSPRSGDLSVYWYQQSLDQGLQFLIQYYNGEERAKGNILERFSAQQFPDLHSELNLSSLELGDSALYFCASSVVEVEGSYGYTFGSGTRLTVV.

The V and J genes are TRBV5-5 and TRBJ1-2; D call uncertain. The CDR3 totals 11 residues. The germline gives CDR1 SGHKS, CDR2 YYEKEE (reference sequence). Trimming cost V 3 bases and J 8 bases, with 8 bases left between them. The CDR3, as DNA: TGTGCCAGCAGCTCGCTATTGGGCTACACCTTC. Its translation: CASSSLLGYTF.

The chain employs TRBV5-5 and TRBJ2-3; no clear D. This CDR3 spans 14 amino acids. CDR1 and CDR2 (germline): SGHKS, YYEKEE (reference sequence). With 1 base removed from V and 4 bases from J, the gap between germline ends came to 10 bases. This CDR3 is CASSLYLSPDTQYF. The DNA of the CDR3 is TGTGCCAGCAGCTTGTATCTCTCCCCAGATACGCAGTATTTT.

This chain links TRBV7-2 with TRBJ1-2; TRBD1 is a possible D gene (5 bases). This CDR3 contains 15 residues. Trimming took off 6 bases at V and 5 bases at J, with 19 bases between the two ends. Germline V lookup: CDR1 SGHTA, CDR2 FQGNSA. The CDR3 DNA sequence: TGTGCCAGCAGGCTCCTGGACACCCTAGGTTATGGCTACACCTTC. It codes for CASRLLDTLGYGYTF. The variable domain in full, completed from reference TRBV7-2 and TRBJ1-2, reads GAGVSQSPSNKVTEKGKDVELRCDPISGHTALYWYRQSLGQGLEFLIYFQGNSAPDKSGLPSDRFSAERTGGSVSTLTIQRTQQEDSAVYLCASRLLDTLGYGYTFGSGTRLTVV.

V and J are TRBV11-3 and TRBJ1-1, with TRBD1 matching over 8 bases. The CDR3 contains 13 residues. After removal of 2 bases from V and 10 bases from J, the junction contained 6 bases not matched to a gene. The germline V gene encodes CDR1 SGHNT and CDR2 YENEEA. The CDR3 nucleotides are TGTGCCAGCAGCTTACGACAGGGGTTCGTAGCTTTCTTT. Translating it yields CASSLRQGFVAFF.